This T cell receptor beta chain was sequenced in a study of T cell responses to AZD1222 COVID-19 vaccine. Findings and limits, study-wide: Donors, mostly white British, included more females; clonal diversity was possibly underestimated. Vaccine-associated CD4 TCRs spanned spike, dominant at 160-218 and 743-854. Researchers took repertoire samples only after the peak T cell response had come.

Libraries were prepared by immunoSEQ multiplex PCR; TCRdb keeps only in-frame clonotypes and omits some of them. The data contain 100,000 to 140,000 clones, around 92% of them singletons. As to this clone: Its antigen is as yet unknown.

The germline V gene has CDR1 LNHDA and CDR2 SQIVND (reference sequence). The trim removed 7 bases at V and 0 bases at J, leaving 1 base unmatched. The CDR3 runs 14 residues. The clonotype originates from an adult in good health. This chain links TRBV19 with TRBJ1-3; 9 positions match TRBD1. The material sequenced was peripheral blood, taken on day 0 of AZD1222 vaccination. The CDR3 spells CASKDRGSGNTIYF. DNA of the CDR3: TGTGCCAGTAAGGACAGGGGCTCTGGAAACACCATATATTTT.